This T cell receptor beta chain was sequenced during a study of blood T cell repertoires in COVID-19. In the study overall: PBMCs, B-cell-depleted T cells, or T cells provided the cDNA or gDNA that made up the material.

In the original workflow: Reference gene primer amplification in the assay estimated nucleated cell counts. Generated by immunoSEQ multiplex PCR, the TCRdb table keeps only in-frame clones and is missing some. V and J calls plus clone size are reproduced from that table; the DNA served to infer D and trimming. In the table there are about 270,000 clones, 85% to 90% of which are singletons. The CDR3 has 15 amino acids. Per the germline V gene, CDR1 is SNHLY and CDR2 is FYNNEI. The V end lost 6 bases, the J end lost 3 bases, and 18 bases lay between the germline ends. One Seattle source followed patients from active infection through their disease course.

This TCR came from a woman younger than 45 with COVID-19, enrolled during active disease. The sample comprised peripheral blood. The chain joins TRBV2 to TRBJ2-7; possibly TRBD2 for D (5 bases). CDR3: CASRPGLLEYYEQYF. In DNA form, the CDR3 reads TGTGCCAGCAGACCAGGACTCCTCGAGTACTACGAGCAGTACTTC.